Below are 13 T cell receptor beta chains sequenced from a single sample in a study of human versus mouse CDR3 diversity and MHC coevolution. Profiled with immunoSEQ multiplex PCR; TCRdb holds only in-frame clones, not every one. The sample yields 45,000 to 75,000 clones, 94% seen once. The source material was naive CD4+ T cells from blood. Subset of the sample: CD45RO-negative CD62L-positive naive CD4 T cells. These receptors came from a person between 55 and 69 years old in good health.

The chain uses TRBV4-1 and TRBJ2-5; weak D call: TRBD2 (5 bases). Germline-derived CDR1 and CDR2 are MGHRA and YSYEKL. This CDR3 region has 14 residues. Trimming took 2 bases from V and 1 from J, leaving 8 bases between them. The CDR3 protein is CASSQPGTQETQYF. CDR3 sequence (DNA): TGCGCCAGCAGCCAACCGGGAACCCAAGAGACCCAGTACTTC.

In nucleotides, the CDR3 is TGTGCCAGTAGTAGCCCCGGACTATTATGGGGCTACACCTTC. It yields the protein CASSSPGLLWGYTF. The V and J genes are TRBV19 and TRBJ1-2; no clear D. V lost 4 bases and J lost 8, with 17 bases in between. CDR1 is LNHDA and CDR2 is SQIVND in the germline V gene (reference sequence). The CDR3 covers 14 residues.

V and J are TRBV5-1 and TRBJ2-2, with 7 bases lining up with TRBD2. Germline V gives CDR1 SGHRS, CDR2 YFSETQ. The CDR3 is 15 residues long. After removal of 0 bases from V and 7 bases from J, the junction contained 6 bases not matched to a gene. The CDR3 sequence: CASSLDGRRVGELFF. CDR3 sequence (DNA): TGCGCCAGCAGCTTGGACGGGAGGAGGGTCGGGGAGCTGTTTTTT.

J is TRBJ2-4 and V is TRBV5-6, with 9 bases fitting TRBD2. Germline V CDR1 and CDR2: SGHDT, YYEEEE. The CDR3 length is 16 residues. The V and J ends lost 5 bases and 0 bases, in that order; junction bases with no gene match: 6. CDR3: CASRTSGAPAKNIQYF. The CDR3 nucleotides read TGTGCCAGCAGGACTAGCGGAGCTCCAGCCAAAAACATTCAGTACTTC.

This chain joins TRBV5-6 and TRBJ2-7, with TRBD2 matching over 10 bases. Trimming cost V 4 bases and J 6 bases; bases outside gene matches: 13. CDR1 and CDR2 from the germline V gene are SGHDT and YYEEEE. This CDR3 is built from 16 residues. In DNA form, the CDR3 reads TGTGCCAGCAGCCTCAGGTCAGCGGGAGGGCCTGGCGAGCAGTACTTC. Its translation: CASSLRSAGGPGEQYF.

This chain connects TRBV6-6 to TRBJ2-7; perhaps TRBD2 as D (5 bases). The CDR3 consists of 14 residues. CDR1 and CDR2 (germline): MNHNY, SVGAGI (reference sequence). V dropped 8 bases and J dropped 2 bases, with 16 bases sitting between them. CDR3 nucleotides: TGTGCCAGCTTCCAACGGACTTCAACCTACGAGCAGTACTTC. Amino acids: CASFQRTSTYEQYF.

This chain links TRBV5-6 with TRBJ2-7; 9 bases agree with TRBD2. This CDR3 is built from 14 residues. Germline-derived CDR1 and CDR2 are SGHDT and YYEEEE. J lost 3 bases, V lost 1 base, and 2 bases had no gene match. CDR3 residues: CASSLRSGSYEQYF. CDR3 nucleotide sequence: TGTGCCAGCAGCTTGCGTAGCGGGAGCTACGAGCAGTACTTC.

The chain links TRBV5-1 to TRBJ2-6; D not resolved. The CDR3 loop spans 14 amino acids. Germline-derived CDR1 and CDR2 are SGHRS and YFSETQ. Trimming took off 0 bases at V and 4 bases at J, with 5 bases between the two ends. CDR3 coding DNA: TGCGCCAGCAGCTTGGATACAGGGGCCAACGTCCTGACTTTC. This sequence encodes CASSLDTGANVLTF.

The count of this clone is one. V usage is TRBV6-6 and J usage is TRBJ2-7; tentatively, D is TRBD2 (5 bases). V was trimmed by 0 bases and J by 3 bases, leaving 12 bases between them. This CDR3 has 15 amino acids. Germline CDR1 MNHNY, CDR2 SVGAGI (reference sequence). The CDR3 DNA follows: TGTGCCAGCAGTTACTCGGGAACGGGGAGCTACGAGCAGTACTTC. This encodes CASSYSGTGSYEQYF.

The CDR3 nucleotides read TGTGCCAGTAGTATAGATAGGTCAGGGCCGAACACCGGGGAGCTGTTTTTT. This codes for CASSIDRSGPNTGELFF. This sequence joins TRBV19 and TRBJ2-2; maybe TRBD1 (5 bases). The CDR3 runs 17 residues. V dropped 0 bases and J dropped 0 bases, with 11 bases sitting between them. Germline CDR1 reads LNHDA; CDR2 reads SQIVND (reference sequence).

This CDR3 reads CASGPPGTGGRDEQFF. CDR3 sequence (DNA): TGTGCTAGTGGCCCGCCCGGGACAGGGGGCAGGGATGAGCAGTTCTTC. V gene TRBV12-5 combines with J gene TRBJ2-1; TRBD1 aligns across 12 bases. Germline V gene sequence: CDR1 LGHNT, CDR2 FRNRAP. J lost 8 bases, V lost 6 bases, and 11 bases had no gene match. The CDR3 runs to 16 residues.

The rearrangement joins TRBV5-4 to TRBJ2-1; tentative D call: TRBD2 (5 bases). The CDR3 is 18 amino acids. Trimming stripped 0 bases from V and 0 bases from J, with 16 bases between. In germline, CDR1 is SGHNT, CDR2 YYREEE (reference sequence). CDR3 nucleotides: TGTGCCAGCAGCTTGGGGGGTTATAGCGTGACCTCCTACAATGAGCAGTTCTTC. Translated: CASSLGGYSVTSYNEQFF.

The rearrangement joins TRBV28 to TRBJ1-1; D is perhaps TRBD1 (5 bases). There are 15 residues in the CDR3. The V gene's germline CDR1 is MDHEN and CDR2 SYDVKM. V was pared by 4 bases and J by 2 bases, with 14 bases between. CDR3 loop: CASSSFKGLNTEAFF. In DNA, the CDR3 is TGTGCCAGCAGTTCCTTTAAGGGACTAAACACTGAAGCTTTCTTT.